A single TCR beta chain is shown here with its context. Its antigen remains undetermined. No much larger clonotype is one base removed from it; base qualities were not supplied. This sample is drawn from a study of Ad26.COV2.S vaccination and SARS-CoV-2 variants (dated by TCRdb to about 2021). For the study in its entirety: Donors in the vaccine arm were drawn from COV1001, a multicentre, randomized, double-blind, placebo-controlled phase I-IIa trial testing Ad26.COV2.S in healthy adults. Trial participants were randomized into five groups of five, in which low-dose or high-dose Ad26.COV2.S was given once or twice, or placebo was given on both occasions. A total of approximately 30 samples were included in the TCR-sequenced set, comprising around 19 Ad26.COV2.S vaccine recipients, 5 placebo recipients and 8 SARS-CoV-2 convalescent individuals. Blinding of investigators to trial group allocation was maintained during experiments and outcome assessment. The specificity and breadth of SARS-CoV-2-reactive T cell receptors after Ad26.COV2.S vaccination were assessed by TCRbeta repertoire sequencing. Ad26.COV2.S was administered intramuscularly at 5 x 10^10 or 1 x 10^11 viral particles, either as a single shot or as two shots given 56 days apart. The full study reports these points: The study was not powered to compare responses between vaccine doses or regimens. After vaccination, spike-specific CD8+ and CD4+ T cell responses were reported to show substantial breadth. According to the authors, total T cell responses may have been underestimated by the TCR breadth and depth analyses. Comparable non-spike TCR breadth was observed between vaccine and placebo recipients, consistent with only spike being contained in the vaccine. Ad26.COV2.S recipients had higher spike-specific TCR breadth than placebo recipients (P = 0.0014).

TCRbeta CDR3 regions were sequenced with the immunoSEQ Assay. After extraction, genomic DNA underwent amplification by bias-controlled multiplex PCR, followed by high-throughput sequencing. Concerning the study's data processing: To quantify the absolute abundance of each unique TCRbeta CDR3 region, sequences were collapsed and filtered. T cell fraction was estimated by normalizing TCRbeta template counts to usable DNA, with usable DNA measured through amplification of reference genes found in all nucleated cells. Repertoire TCRs were annotated as SARS-CoV-2-specific when V gene, CDR3 amino acid sequence and J gene were exactly matched to a known reactive TCR set. MIRA supplied the reference SARS-CoV-2 TCR set, which was filtered for enrichment in COVID-19-positive ImmuneCODE repertoires so that public or cross-reactive TCRs were removed. Drawing on the MIRA antigens, annotated TCRs were analysed further at the level of specific ORF or position within ORF. Depth was the summed frequency of annotated unique rearrangements, while breadth was defined as annotated unique rearrangements over total unique productive rearrangements. Group comparisons of TCR breadth used two-sided Wilcoxon rank-sum tests. What TCRdb holds here is the immuneACCESS table cut down to in-frame rearrangements. Part of the clones is not present; checked against another copy, under half of the missing clones reflect an unresolved V gene, and the others are unexplained. D and trimming come from the DNA, and the V and J calls and clone size come from that table. Within this sample are about 460,000 clones, with roughly 87% of them counted one time only. Under 2% of the sample is taken by the ten largest.

V has 6 bases trimmed and J has 5 bases trimmed; junction bases matching no gene number 9. The CDR3, from cysteine to phenylalanine, totals 15 residues. Left in the record is the CDR3 DNA by itself, 45 bases read in frame from the first base. CDR1 SGHNT and CDR2 YYREEE are derived from the germline V gene (reference sequence). This specimen's treatment or condition label, per the study, means: roughly 20 received Ad26.COV2.S at low or high dose, single or two shots; about 5 received placebo; per-sample allocation not given. For vaccine and placebo recipients, the sequenced repertoires came from samples collected on day 63 after the first injection. Between 29 July and 7 August 2020, Cohort 1b enrolled about two dozen adults aged 18-55 years at one site in Boston, USA. As a vaccine, Ad26.COV2.S was a replication-incompetent adenovirus type 26 vector that expressed a prefusion-stabilized SARS-CoV-2 spike protein derived from the original Wuhan strain.

This chain joins TRBV5-4 to TRBJ2-5; 11 bases in the junction line up with TRBD2. Sequenced here: peripheral blood, sampled in a trial of Ad26.COV2.S vaccine versus placebo. This sequence originates from a person aged 18-60 years who received the Ad26.COV2.S COVID-19 vaccine or a placebo. The DNA reads as follows: TGTGCCAGCACCTCCCTAGCGGGGGGCCAGGAGACCCAGTACTTC. Its protein reads: CASTSLAGGQETQYF. The reference TRBV5-4 and TRBJ2-5 proteins fill in what lies around the CDR3, so the full variable domain reads ETGVTQSPTHLIKTRGQQVTLRCSSQSGHNTVSWYQQALGQGPQFIFQYYREEENGRGNFPPRFSGLQFPNYSSELNVNALELDDSALYLCASTSLAGGQETQYFGPGTRLLVL.